This entry features one T cell receptor (beta chain) sequence. In germline, CDR1 is SGHAT, CDR2 FQNNGV. Unmatched junction bases numbered 11, after V lost 5 bases and J lost 1 base. The CDR3 covers 18 residues. This record comes from a study of blood T cell repertoires in COVID-19. Study context: Sites in the United States, Italy and Spain provided acute and convalescent COVID-19 samples. Sources were T cells, B-cell-depleted T cells, or PBMCs; the material itself was cDNA or gDNA.

Original analysis: Estimation of nucleated cell counts was performed using reference gene primer amplification. Sequenced by immunoSEQ multiplex PCR; TCRdb stores in-frame clones only, minus some. That table furnishes V, J and clone size, whereas the DNA furnished D and trimming. The sample shows 150,000 to 200,000 clones, approximately 80% of them seen only once. Input material: peripheral blood. This receptor was identified in a man in his sixties with acute or convalescent COVID-19. The chain has TRBV11-2 and TRBJ2-2; 9 bases are a match to TRBD1. The CDR3 nucleotides are TGTGCCAGCAGCGCACGCTCTTGGACAGGGGTGAACACCGGGGAGCTGTTTTTT. Translated: CASSARSWTGVNTGELFF. The whole variable domain, filled in from reference TRBV11-2 and TRBJ2-2, reads EAGVAQSPRYKIIEKRQSVAFWCNPISGHATLYWYQQILGQGPKLLIQFQNNGVVDDSQLPKDRFSAERLKGVDSTLKIQPAKLEDSAVYLCASSARSWTGVNTGELFFGEGSRLTVL.